The clone carrying this T cell receptor beta chain was counted many times. Its antigen is currently unknown. This sample is drawn from a study of T cells in Graves' hyperthyroidism and ophthalmopathy. For the study at large: Blood was drawn when the patient was first diagnosed and still untreated.

Overall study findings and caveats: Ophthalmopathy, which appeared later, was predicted by the model a median 6.5 months before onset.

Amplified TCR beta CDR3 regions derived from RNA transcripts. Primed by the HTBI set, a first-round RT-PCR was run on the TCR CDR3. TCRdb fed the multiplex PCR reads into MiXCR, producing one record per CDR3 protein. The table includes a few hundred thousand distinct CDR3 sequences, over 12% detected once. The sequencing sample was made of blood. This clonotype was obtained from a woman aged 60-70 years with Graves' ophthalmopathy.

Here the CDR3 DNA reads TGTGCCAGCGCCTCATCCTTCTCGGGGCGGGGGAGAACAGATACGCAGTATTTT. Its translation: CASASSFSGRGRTDTQYF. The V gene is TRBV28, the J gene TRBJ2-3; 7 bases are a match to TRBD2. Germline CDR1 reads MDHEN; CDR2 reads SYDVKM. The CDR3 loop spans 18 amino acids. Trimming removed 8 bases from V and 3 bases from J; junction bases left unmatched: 20.